Listed below are T cell receptor beta chains from one sample, sequenced in a study of T-cell memory formation after mild COVID-19. MiXCR was run by TCRdb on the 5' RACE reads, yielding one entry per CDR3 protein. This sample has around 47,000 distinct CDR3 sequences, with 7.5% to 10% found just once. Sequenced: PBMCs or a T cell subset sorted from them (not recorded which). Receptors originate from an adult woman who had mild COVID-19 (a few samples of this study predate the infection). Cell type and time point are not known. CDR3s include the opening cysteine and the closing phenylalanine or tryptophan. The D gene is left open where the match is weak. Only some rows state a clone size, as once, few, many or a class for expanded clones.

d_gene	v_gene	j_gene	abundance	CDR3aa	CDR3nt
TRBD1	TRBV20-1	TRBJ2-7	many	CSARDPARQGSYEQYF	TGCAGTGCTAGAGATCCCGCCCGACAGGGTTCCTACGAGCAGTACTTC
-	TRBV23-1	TRBJ1-6	few	CASSQMGSTYNSPLHF	TGCGCCAGCAGTCAAATGGGCTCGACCTATAATTCACCCCTCCACTTT
TRBD1	TRBV25-1	TRBJ2-7	many	CASSVEQGAYEQYF	TGTGCCAGCAGTGTGGAACAGGGGGCGTACGAGCAGTACTTC
-	TRBV6-4	TRBJ2-3	many	CASSDSEGGADTQYF	TGTGCCAGCAGTGACAGTGAGGGCGGGGCAGATACGCAGTATTTT
TRBD2	TRBV5-1	TRBJ2-3	-	CASRMGLAGGDSTDTQYF	TGCGCCAGCAGAATGGGACTAGCGGGGGGCGATAGCACAGATACGCAGTATTTT
TRBD2	TRBV24-1	TRBJ2-1	-	CATSSGRSLNEQFF	TGTGCCACCAGTAGCGGGAGAAGTCTCAATGAGCAGTTCTTC
-	TRBV4-3	TRBJ2-1	few	CASSRKAAGSSYNEQFF	TGCGCCAGCAGTCGCAAGGCGGCCGGGAGCTCCTACAATGAGCAGTTCTTC
-	TRBV6-2/TRBV6-3	TRBJ2-2	-	CASRLGRADTGELFF	TGTGCCAGCAGGTTGGGTAGGGCCGACACCGGGGAGCTGTTTTTT
-	TRBV20-1	TRBJ1-5	many	CSAVRGPSNQPQHF	TGCAGTGCGGTAAGGGGTCCAAGCAATCAGCCCCAGCATTTT
-	TRBV6-5	TRBJ1-5	-	CASSYSASQPQHF	TGTGCCAGCAGTTACTCGGCGAGTCAGCCCCAGCATTTT
-	TRBV5-5	TRBJ2-1	-	CASSLGTGWAEQFF	TGTGCCAGCAGCTTGGGAACAGGGTGGGCTGAGCAGTTCTTC
-	TRBV18	TRBJ2-3	-	CASSPPLLLDTQYF	TGTGCCAGCTCACCACCTCTTCTATTAGATACGCAGTATTTT
-	TRBV5-1	TRBJ2-3	few	CASSLYPAPDTQYF	TGCGCCAGCAGCTTGTACCCAGCCCCGGATACGCAGTATTTT
TRBD1	TRBV5-1	TRBJ2-5	many	CASSSNRGQVETQYF	TGCGCCAGCAGCTCAAACAGGGGGCAGGTGGAGACCCAGTACTTC
TRBD2	TRBV20-1	TRBJ2-1	few	CSATRPLAGPGHEQFF	TGCAGTGCTACTCGCCCCTTAGCGGGGCCGGGCCATGAGCAGTTCTTC
-	TRBV7-6	TRBJ1-3	-	CASSLAVRRSGNTIYF	TGTGCCAGCAGCTTAGCGGTACGACGCTCTGGAAACACCATATATTTT
-	TRBV5-1	TRBJ2-7	many	CASTPGVGYEQYF	TGCGCCAGCACCCCGGGAGTAGGCTACGAGCAGTACTTC
-	TRBV6-2/TRBV6-3	TRBJ2-1	few	CASRDSEQFF	TGTGCCAGCAGGGACAGTGAGCAGTTCTTC
-	TRBV5-1	TRBJ2-5	-	CASSAMTGDETQYF	TGCGCCAGCAGCGCTATGACGGGGGATGAGACCCAGTACTTC
TRBD2	TRBV19	TRBJ2-1	few	CATMTSGASYNEQFF	TGTGCCACTATGACTAGCGGGGCCTCCTACAATGAGCAGTTCTTC
TRBD1	TRBV11-3	TRBJ2-2	many	CASSDRVGELFF	TGTGCCAGCAGCGACAGGGTCGGGGAGCTGTTTTTT
TRBD2	TRBV6-5	TRBJ2-3	many	CASSYSGSTDTQYF	TGTGCCAGCAGTTATAGCGGGAGCACAGATACGCAGTATTTT
-	TRBV11-2	TRBJ2-7	few	CASSHRWGSSYEQYF	TGTGCCAGCAGTCACCGGTGGGGGAGCTCCTACGAGCAGTACTTC
-	TRBV10-3	TRBJ2-5	-	CAISESTPGRETQYF	TGTGCCATCAGTGAGTCGACCCCGGGTCGGGAGACCCAGTACTTC
TRBD1	TRBV6-5	TRBJ1-2	few	CASSFWDRGYGYTF	TGTGCCAGCAGTTTCTGGGACAGGGGGTATGGCTACACCTTC
TRBD2	TRBV7-9	TRBJ2-1	-	CASSFGGSLDEQFF	TGTGCCAGCAGCTTTGGCGGGAGTTTGGATGAGCAGTTCTTC
-	TRBV20-1	TRBJ1-2	-	CSARDTREDGYTF	TGCAGTGCTAGAGACACAAGGGAAGATGGCTACACCTTC
-	TRBV15	TRBJ2-5	-	CATSRVTVLGETQYF	TGTGCCACCAGCAGAGTAACAGTCCTGGGAGAGACCCAGTACTTC
TRBD2	TRBV5-1	TRBJ2-1	-	CASSVASGGYNEQFF	TGCGCCAGCAGCGTTGCTAGCGGGGGCTACAATGAGCAGTTCTTC
-	TRBV3-1	TRBJ2-3	few	CASSQDQSRTDTQYF	TGTGCCAGCAGCCAAGATCAATCGCGCACAGATACGCAGTATTTT
TRBD1	TRBV24-1	TRBJ2-3	few	CATSDTTGGADTQYF	TGTGCCACCAGTGATACTACAGGGGGCGCAGATACGCAGTATTTT
TRBD2	TRBV4-3	TRBJ2-1	medium-sized	CASSQDNASGRVNEQFF	TGCGCCAGCAGCCAAGATAACGCTAGCGGGAGGGTAAATGAGCAGTTCTTC